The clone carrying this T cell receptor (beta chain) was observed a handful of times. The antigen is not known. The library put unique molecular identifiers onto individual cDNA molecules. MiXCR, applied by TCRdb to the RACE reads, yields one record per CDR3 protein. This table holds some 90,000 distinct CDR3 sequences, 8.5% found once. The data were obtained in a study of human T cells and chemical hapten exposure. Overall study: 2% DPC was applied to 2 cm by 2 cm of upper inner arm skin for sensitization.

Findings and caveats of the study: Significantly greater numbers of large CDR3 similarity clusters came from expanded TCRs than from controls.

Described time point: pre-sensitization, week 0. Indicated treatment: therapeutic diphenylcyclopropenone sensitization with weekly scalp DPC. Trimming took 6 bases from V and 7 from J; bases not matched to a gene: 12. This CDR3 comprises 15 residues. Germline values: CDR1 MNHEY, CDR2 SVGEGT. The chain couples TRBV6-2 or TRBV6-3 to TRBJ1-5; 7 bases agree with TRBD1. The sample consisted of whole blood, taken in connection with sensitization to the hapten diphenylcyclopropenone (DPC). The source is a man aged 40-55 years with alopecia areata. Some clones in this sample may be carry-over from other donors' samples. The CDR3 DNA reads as TGTGCCAGCAGCCCCTGGGGAGGGGGCGGACAGCCCCAGCATTTT. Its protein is CASSPWGGGGQPQHF.